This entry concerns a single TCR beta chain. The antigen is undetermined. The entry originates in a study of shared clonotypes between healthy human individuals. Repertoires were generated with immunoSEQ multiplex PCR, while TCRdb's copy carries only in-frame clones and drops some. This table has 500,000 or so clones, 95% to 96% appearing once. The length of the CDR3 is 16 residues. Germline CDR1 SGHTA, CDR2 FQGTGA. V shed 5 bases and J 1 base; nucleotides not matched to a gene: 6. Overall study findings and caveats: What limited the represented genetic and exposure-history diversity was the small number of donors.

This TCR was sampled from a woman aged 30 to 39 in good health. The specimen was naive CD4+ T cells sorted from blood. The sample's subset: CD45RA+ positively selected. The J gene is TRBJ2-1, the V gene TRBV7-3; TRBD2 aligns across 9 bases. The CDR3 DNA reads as TGTGCCAGCAGCGCGAATCTAGCGGGGTCCTACAATGAGCAGTTCTTC. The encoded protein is CASSANLAGSYNEQFF.